The 14 T cell receptor beta chains listed next were all sequenced from one sample in a study of CD8 T cells in Susac syndrome. RNA, at about 0.5 to 1 ug, was reverse transcribed with random hexamers. TCRdb passed the immunoSEQ multiplex PCR reads through MiXCR, listing each CDR3 protein once. In the table there are 240,000 or so distinct CDR3 sequences, 90% to 96% of which are singletons. The sequenced sample was CD4+ T cells from PBMCs. The receptors originated from a human donor with Susac syndrome.

This chain uses TRBV29-1 with TRBJ2-5, with TRBD1 matching over 7 bases. Germline V gene sequence: CDR1 SQVTM, CDR2 ANQGSEA. V trimming: 1 base; J trimming: 4 bases; junction bases outside the gene matches: 3. This CDR3 contains 13 residues. This chain's CDR3 is CSVEAYRGETQYF. The CDR3 DNA reads as TGCAGCGTTGAAGCTTACAGGGGAGAGACCCAGTACTTC.

This sequence joins TRBV11-2 and TRBJ2-7; D remains ambiguous. The CDR3 consists of 15 residues. Trimming removed 0 bases from V and 2 bases from J, with 11 bases in between. Germline lookup yields CDR1 SGHAT and CDR2 FQNNGV. This chain's CDR3 is CASSLEIRGPYEQYF. In DNA form, the CDR3 reads TGTGCCAGCAGCTTAGAAATTCGCGGACCCTACGAGCAGTACTTC.

V gene TRBV30 combines with J gene TRBJ1-1; D remains ambiguous. The V end lost 2 bases, the J end lost 4 bases, and 23 bases lay between the germline ends. The germline V gene encodes CDR1 GTSNPN and CDR2 SVGIG (reference sequence). This CDR3 has 17 amino acids. CDR3: CAWSYGGMAGFSTEAFF. The CDR3 coding sequence is TGTGCCTGGAGTTATGGAGGAATGGCGGGGTTCTCCACTGAAGCTTTCTTT.

The genes are TRBV29-1 and TRBJ2-7; TRBD1 matches at 9 bases. From germline, CDR1 is SQVTM and CDR2 ANQGSEA. J was trimmed by 0 bases and V by 8 bases; bases with no gene match: 5. This CDR3 region has 13 residues. This chain's CDR3 is CSMRTGASYEQYF. CDR3 coding DNA: TGCAGCATGCGGACAGGGGCCTCCTACGAGCAGTACTTC.

This sequence joins TRBV20-1 and TRBJ2-5; possible D gene TRBD2, 5 bases. V lost 5 bases, J lost 1 base, and 17 bases lay in between. The length of the CDR3 is 15 residues. CDR1 is DFQATT and CDR2 is SNEGSKA in the germline V gene (reference sequence). The CDR3: CSAPRRSGPQETQYF. CDR3 in DNA: TGCAGTGCTCCCCGAAGGAGCGGACCCCAAGAGACCCAGTACTTC.

J is TRBJ2-3 and V is TRBV18; D call uncertain. The germline V and J ends were trimmed by 3 bases and 3 bases, with 10 bases remaining between them. Germline CDR1 reads KGHSH; CDR2 reads LQKENI. This CDR3 comprises 14 residues. CDR3 DNA sequence: TGTGCCAGCTCACCCATCGTCGGTACAGATACGCAGTATTTT. Translated: CASSPIVGTDTQYF.

J is TRBJ2-5 and V is TRBV5-4, with TRBD2 matching 10 bases. The V gene end was trimmed by 4 bases and the J gene end by 7 bases; junction bases not matched to a gene: 19. CDR3 length: 18 residues. In germline, CDR1 is SGHNT, CDR2 YYREEE (reference sequence). The CDR3 DNA is TGTGCCAGCAGCCAAGAATACAGCGGGAGGGGGGTTCCGGGGACCCAGTACTTC. Amino acids: CASSQEYSGRGVPGTQYF.

The chain uses TRBV5-4 and TRBJ2-1; 7 nucleotides line up with TRBD2. V shed 0 bases and J 7 bases; nucleotides not matched to a gene: 4. Germline CDR1 SGHNT, CDR2 YYREEE (reference sequence). This CDR3 spans 14 amino acids. The CDR3 spells CASSLGGRVNEQFF. As DNA, the CDR3 is TGTGCCAGCAGCTTGGGCGGGAGAGTTAATGAGCAGTTCTTC. The full variable domain, its missing parts supplied by reference TRBV5-4 and TRBJ2-1, is ETGVTQSPTHLIKTRGQQVTLRCSSQSGHNTVSWYQQALGQGPQFIFQYYREEENGRGNFPPRFSGLQFPNYSSELNVNALELDDSALYLCASSLGGRVNEQFFGPGTRLTVL.

The chain combines TRBV25-1 with TRBJ1-2, with no clear D. The CDR3 runs 14 residues. Trimming shortened V by 6 bases and J by 5 bases, and 16 bases separated the two germline ends. Germline assignment: CDR1 MGHDK and CDR2 SYGVNS. The CDR3 here is CASSKAPVVYGYTF. The CDR3 coding sequence is TGTGCCAGCAGCAAGGCTCCGGTTGTTTATGGCTACACCTTC.

A single count supports this clonotype. The CDR3 nucleotides read TGTGCCAGCAGTTCCCTCCAGGGTCTTGATGGCTACACCTTC. Amino acids: CASSSLQGLDGYTF. The chain has TRBV28 and TRBJ1-2, with D maybe TRBD1 (5 bases). CDR3 length: 14 residues. From germline, CDR1 is MDHEN and CDR2 SYDVKM. The ends were cut back, 4 bases at V and 6 bases at J, with 15 bases in the middle.

The V and J genes are TRBV15 and TRBJ2-3, with D perhaps matching TRBD1 (6 bases). The CDR3 loop spans 16 amino acids. Germline V CDR1 and CDR2: LNHNV, YYDKDF (reference sequence). The germline V and J ends were trimmed by 0 bases and 1 base, with 11 bases remaining between them. CDR3 nucleotide sequence: TGTGCCACCAGCAGAGAACAGGGCGAGGGCACAGATACGCAGTATTTT. Encoded protein: CATSREQGEGTDTQYF.

The chain is built from TRBV27 and TRBJ2-1, with D perhaps TRBD2 (6 bases). The CDR3 extends over 17 amino acids. Trimming took 4 bases from V and 2 from J, leaving 18 bases between them. Germline CDR1 and CDR2: MNHEY and SMNVEV (reference sequence). This chain's CDR3 is CASSWVRRDSTYNEQFF. DNA for the CDR3: TGTGCCAGCAGTTGGGTTAGACGGGACTCCACCTACAATGAGCAGTTCTTC.

The chain recombines TRBV18 with TRBJ2-3; D not resolved. Germline assignment: CDR1 KGHSH and CDR2 LQKENI. The ends were cut back, 2 bases at V and 1 base at J, with 7 bases in the middle. The CDR3 extends over 14 amino acids. This CDR3 reads CASSPEARTDTQYF. The CDR3 region has the DNA TGTGCCAGCTCACCAGAAGCTCGCACAGATACGCAGTATTTT.

The CDR3 sequence is CSVDRTYNEQFF. As DNA, the CDR3 is TGCAGCGTTGACCGTACCTACAATGAGCAGTTCTTC. The gene calls are TRBV29-1 and TRBJ2-1, with D unclear. There are 12 residues in the CDR3. V was cut by 3 bases and J by 2 bases, with 5 bases left in between. Per germline, CDR1 SQVTM and CDR2 ANQGSEA.